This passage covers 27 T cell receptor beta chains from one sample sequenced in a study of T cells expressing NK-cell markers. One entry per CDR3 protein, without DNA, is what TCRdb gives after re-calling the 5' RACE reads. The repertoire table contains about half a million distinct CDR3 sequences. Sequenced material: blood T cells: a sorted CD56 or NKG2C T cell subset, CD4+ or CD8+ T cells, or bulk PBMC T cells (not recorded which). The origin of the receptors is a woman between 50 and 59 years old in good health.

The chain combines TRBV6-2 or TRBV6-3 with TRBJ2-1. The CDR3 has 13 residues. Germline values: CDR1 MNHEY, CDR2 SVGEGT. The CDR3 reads CASSSVLFNEQFF.

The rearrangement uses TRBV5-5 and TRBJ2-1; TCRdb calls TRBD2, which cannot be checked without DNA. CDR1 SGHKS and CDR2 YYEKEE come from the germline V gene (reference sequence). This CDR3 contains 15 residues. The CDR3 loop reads CASRPPSGIYNEQFF. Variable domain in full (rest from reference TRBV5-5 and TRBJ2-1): DAGVTQSPTHLIKTRGQQVTLRCSPISGHKSVSWYQQVLGQGPQFIFQYYEKEERGRGNFPDRFSARQFPNYSSELNVNALLLGDSALYLCASRPPSGIYNEQFFGPGTRLTVL.

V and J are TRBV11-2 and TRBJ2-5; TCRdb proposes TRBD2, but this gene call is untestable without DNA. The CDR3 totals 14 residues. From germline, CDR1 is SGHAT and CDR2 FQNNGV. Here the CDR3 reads CASSPFRAGETQYF.

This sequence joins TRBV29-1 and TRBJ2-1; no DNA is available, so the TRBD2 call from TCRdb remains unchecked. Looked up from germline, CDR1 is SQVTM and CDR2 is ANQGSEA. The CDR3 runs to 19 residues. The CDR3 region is CSVERWGVAGEQSYNEQFF.

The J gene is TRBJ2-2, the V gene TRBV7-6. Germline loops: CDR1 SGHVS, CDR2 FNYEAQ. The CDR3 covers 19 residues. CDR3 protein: CASSEQLAGASTNTGELFF.

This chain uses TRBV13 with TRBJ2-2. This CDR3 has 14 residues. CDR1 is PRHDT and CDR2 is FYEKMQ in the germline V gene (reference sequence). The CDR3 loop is CASSSRTRPGELFF.

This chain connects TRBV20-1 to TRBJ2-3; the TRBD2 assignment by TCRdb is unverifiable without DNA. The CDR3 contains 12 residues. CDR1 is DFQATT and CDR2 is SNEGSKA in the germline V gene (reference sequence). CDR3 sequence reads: CSAKLVGDTQYF.

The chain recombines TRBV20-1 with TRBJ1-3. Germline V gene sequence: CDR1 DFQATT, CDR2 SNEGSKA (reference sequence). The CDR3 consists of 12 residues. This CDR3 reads CSASGPGNTIYF.

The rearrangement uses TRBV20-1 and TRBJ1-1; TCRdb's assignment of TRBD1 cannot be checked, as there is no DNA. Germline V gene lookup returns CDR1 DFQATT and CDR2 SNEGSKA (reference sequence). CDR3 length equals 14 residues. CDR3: CSASAGAVNTEAFF.

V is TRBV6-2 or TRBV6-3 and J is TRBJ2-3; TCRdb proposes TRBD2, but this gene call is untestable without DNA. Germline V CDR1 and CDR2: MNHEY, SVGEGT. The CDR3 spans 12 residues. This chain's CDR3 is CASSWETETQYF.

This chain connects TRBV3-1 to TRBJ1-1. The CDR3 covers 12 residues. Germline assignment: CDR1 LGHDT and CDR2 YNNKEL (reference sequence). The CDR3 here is CASSQVGAEAFF.

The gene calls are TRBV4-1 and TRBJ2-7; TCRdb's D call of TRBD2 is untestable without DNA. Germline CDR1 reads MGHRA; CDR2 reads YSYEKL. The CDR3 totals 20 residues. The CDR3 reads CASSQDGGYGLARSRVEQYF.

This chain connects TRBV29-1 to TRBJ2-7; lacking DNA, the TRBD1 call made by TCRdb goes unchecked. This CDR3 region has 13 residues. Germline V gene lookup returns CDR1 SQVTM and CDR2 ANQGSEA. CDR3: CSVDGTATREQYF.

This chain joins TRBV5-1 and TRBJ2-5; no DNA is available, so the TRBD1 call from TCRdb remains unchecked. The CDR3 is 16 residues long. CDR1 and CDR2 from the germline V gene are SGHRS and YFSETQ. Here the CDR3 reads CASSGGTGGYQETQYF.

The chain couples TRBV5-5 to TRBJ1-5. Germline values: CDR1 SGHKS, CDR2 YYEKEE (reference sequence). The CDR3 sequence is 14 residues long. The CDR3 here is CASSSRGRDQPQHF.

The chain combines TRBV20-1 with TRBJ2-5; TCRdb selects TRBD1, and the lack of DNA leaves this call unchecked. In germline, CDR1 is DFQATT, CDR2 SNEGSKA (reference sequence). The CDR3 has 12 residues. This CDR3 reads CSARGGGETQYF.

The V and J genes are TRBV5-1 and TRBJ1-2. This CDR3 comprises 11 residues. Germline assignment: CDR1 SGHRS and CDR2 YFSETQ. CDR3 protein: CASSFSGGYTF.

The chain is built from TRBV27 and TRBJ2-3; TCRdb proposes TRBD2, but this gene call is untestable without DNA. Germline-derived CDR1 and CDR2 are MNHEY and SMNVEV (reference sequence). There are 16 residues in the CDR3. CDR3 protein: CASSAGLAGGKWTQYF.

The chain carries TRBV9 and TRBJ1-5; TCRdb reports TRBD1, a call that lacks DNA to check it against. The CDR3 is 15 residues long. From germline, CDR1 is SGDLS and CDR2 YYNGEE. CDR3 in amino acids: CASSVAQGANQPQHF. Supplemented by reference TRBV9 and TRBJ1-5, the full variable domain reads DSGVTQTPKHLITATGQRVTLRCSPRSGDLSVYWYQQSLDQGLQFLIQYYNGEERAKGNILERFSAQQFPDLHSELNLSSLELGDSALYFCASSVAQGANQPQHFGDGTRLSIL.

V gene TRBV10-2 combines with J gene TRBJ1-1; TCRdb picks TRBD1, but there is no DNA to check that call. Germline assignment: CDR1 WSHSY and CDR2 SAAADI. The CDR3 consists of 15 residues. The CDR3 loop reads CASTGVVGENTEAFF.

Here the CDR3 reads CASSLIGPQQFF. The rearrangement joins TRBV7-2 to TRBJ2-1; the D call from TCRdb, TRBD2, cannot be confirmed without DNA. The CDR3 spans 12 residues. Germline V CDR1 and CDR2: SGHTA, FQGNSA.

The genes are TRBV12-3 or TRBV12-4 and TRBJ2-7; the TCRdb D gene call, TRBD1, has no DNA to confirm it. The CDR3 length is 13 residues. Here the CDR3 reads CASSFGTGYEQYF.

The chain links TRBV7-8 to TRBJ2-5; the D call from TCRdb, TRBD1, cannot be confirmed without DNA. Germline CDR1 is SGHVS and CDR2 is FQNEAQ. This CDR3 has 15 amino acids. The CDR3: CASSPRTGFQETQYF.

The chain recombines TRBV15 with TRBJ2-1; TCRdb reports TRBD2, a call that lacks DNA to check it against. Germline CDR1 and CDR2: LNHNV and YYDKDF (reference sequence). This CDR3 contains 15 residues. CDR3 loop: CATSETSGYNNEQFF. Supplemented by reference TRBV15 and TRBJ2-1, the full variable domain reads DAMVIQNPRYQVTQFGKPVTLSCSQTLNHNVMYWYQQKSSQAPKLLFHYYDKDFNNEADTPDNFQSRRPNTSFCFLDIRSPGLGDTAMYLCATSETSGYNNEQFFGPGTRLTVL.

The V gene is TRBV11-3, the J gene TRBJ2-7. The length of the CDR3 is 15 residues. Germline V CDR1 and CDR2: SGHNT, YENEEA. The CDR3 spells CASSFYPDAAYEQYF.

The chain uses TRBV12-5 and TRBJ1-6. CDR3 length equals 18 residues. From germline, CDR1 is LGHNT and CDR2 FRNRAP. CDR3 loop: CASGLVLSVSLRNSPLHF.

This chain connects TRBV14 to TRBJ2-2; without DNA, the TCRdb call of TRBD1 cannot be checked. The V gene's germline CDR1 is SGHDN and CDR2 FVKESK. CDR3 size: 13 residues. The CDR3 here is CASSDRATGELFF.